The sequence of this TCR beta chain was determined in a study of T cell responses to AZD1222 COVID-19 vaccine. Generated by immunoSEQ multiplex PCR, the TCRdb table keeps only in-frame clones and is missing some. The sample carries over 70,000 clones, nearly 90% recorded once. The study's findings and limits: Increased Spike-specific TCR breadth and depth were observed after two AZD1222 doses.

Germline V CDR1 and CDR2: LGHNT, FRNRAP. CDR3 length: 13 amino acids. V was pared by 5 bases and J by 9 bases, with 5 bases of the junction left unmatched. Points on this clone: Its target is not known.

The sample in question was peripheral blood, obtained on day 0 of AZD1222 vaccination. This TCR came from an adult in good health. The V call is TRBV12-5, the J call TRBJ2-1, with 9 bases lining up with TRBD1. CDR3 coding DNA: TGTGCTAGTGGTCCGGACAGGGGCGGTGAGCAGTTCTTC. Its protein is CASGPDRGGEQFF.